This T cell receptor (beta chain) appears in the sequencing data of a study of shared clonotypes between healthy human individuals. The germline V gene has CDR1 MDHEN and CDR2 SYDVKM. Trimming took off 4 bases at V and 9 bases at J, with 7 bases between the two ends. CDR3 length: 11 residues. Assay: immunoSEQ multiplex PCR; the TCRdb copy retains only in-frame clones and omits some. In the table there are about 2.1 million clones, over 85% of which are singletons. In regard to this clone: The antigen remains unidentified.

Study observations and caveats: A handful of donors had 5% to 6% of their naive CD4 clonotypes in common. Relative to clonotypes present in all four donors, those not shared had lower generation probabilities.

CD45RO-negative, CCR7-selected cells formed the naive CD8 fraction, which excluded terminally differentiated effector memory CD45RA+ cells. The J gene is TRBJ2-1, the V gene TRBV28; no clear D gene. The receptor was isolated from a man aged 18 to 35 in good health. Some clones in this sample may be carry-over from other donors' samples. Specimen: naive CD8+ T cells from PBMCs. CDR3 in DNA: TGTGCCAGCAGTTCAGAAAGTGAGCAGTTCTTC. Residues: CASSSESEQFF. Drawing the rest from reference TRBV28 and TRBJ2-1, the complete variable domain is DVKVTQSSRYLVKRTGEKVFLECVQDMDHENMFWYRQDPGLGLRLIYFSYDVKMKEKGDIPEGYSVSREKKERFSLILESASTNQTSMYLCASSSESEQFFGPGTRLTVL.